This T cell receptor (beta chain) was captured by sequencing in a study of cytomegalovirus exposure and HLA in healthy donors. Study-level background: The platform used for the roughly 130 validation repertoires matched that of the roughly 700 first-cohort repertoires, a later analysis reported.

Some clones are missing from TCRdb's copy, which holds only in-frame ones; the method was immunoSEQ multiplex PCR. The profile covers about 160,000 clones, with about 90% appearing a single time and 5% to 7% taken by the ten largest. Note on this clone: Its target is unknown.

The study, taken as a whole, reports: The study designated 150 or so TCR beta chains cytomegalovirus-associated. Using the classifier, cytomegalovirus status was reportedly diagnosed with high specificity and sensitivity.

The donors were in the approximately 110-subject validation cohort; that cohort was separate from the roughly 700-subject first cohort. Sequencing was carried out using PBMCs. The sequence derives from a woman younger than 45 in good health and CMV-seronegative.

The CDR3 nucleotides read TGTGCCAGCAGTTACGGTGGGGGCACTAATGAAAAACTGTTTTTT. Residues: CASSYGGGTNEKLFF. This chain links TRBV6-5 with TRBJ1-4, with a tentative D call TRBD1 (6 bases). Germline CDR1 is MNHEY and CDR2 is SVGAGI. The V end lost 2 bases, the J end lost 2 bases, and 9 bases lay between the germline ends. This CDR3 is built from 15 residues.